The source of this T cell receptor beta chain is a study of CD8 T cells in ankylosing spondylitis. General study findings and limits: Blood from ankylosing spondylitis patients appeared to carry a characteristic eight-variant TCR beta motif. The authors reported significant enrichment of disease-linked clones in matched ankylosing spondylitis synovial fluid.

Making the TCR beta libraries involved quantitative 5'-RACE with molecular barcodes. MiXCR, run by TCRdb on the 5' RACE reads, gives a single entry per CDR3 protein. The sample includes 700,000 to 1,000,000 distinct CDR3 sequences, roughly 10% seen only once; the top ten take less than 0.65%. Concerning this clonotype itself: Its antigen is not identified.

The CDR3 spans 13 residues. V was shortened by 4 bases and J by 4 bases, with 11 bases between the two germline ends. CDR1 is SGHDT and CDR2 is YYEEEE in the germline V gene. This sequence joins TRBV5-6 and TRBJ1-1; the D is unclear. The sequence was collected from a male donor with ankylosing spondylitis. What was sequenced was blood, either unsorted or a sorted T cell fraction (not recorded which). CDR3 nucleotides: TGTGCCAGCAGCGCCGTCTTGGGCACTGAAGCTTTCTTT. Its protein product is CASSAVLGTEAFF.